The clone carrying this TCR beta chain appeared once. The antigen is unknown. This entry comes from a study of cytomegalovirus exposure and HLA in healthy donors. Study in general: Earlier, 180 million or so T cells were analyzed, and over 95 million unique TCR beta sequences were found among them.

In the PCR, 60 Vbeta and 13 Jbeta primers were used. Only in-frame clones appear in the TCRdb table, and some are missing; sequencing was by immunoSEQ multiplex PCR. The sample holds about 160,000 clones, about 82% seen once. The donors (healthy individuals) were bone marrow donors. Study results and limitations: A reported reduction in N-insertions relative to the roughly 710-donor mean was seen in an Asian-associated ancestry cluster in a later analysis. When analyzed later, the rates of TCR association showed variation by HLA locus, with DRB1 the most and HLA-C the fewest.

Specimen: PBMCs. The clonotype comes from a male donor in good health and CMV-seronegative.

CDR3 residues: CASNRGGSTDTQYF. As DNA, the CDR3 is TGTGCCAGCAATCGGGGGGGGAGCACAGATACGCAGTATTTT. V usage is TRBV2 and J usage is TRBJ2-3; the match to TRBD2 covers 8 bases. CDR3 size: 14 residues. Germline trimming cut 7 bases from V and 0 bases from J; bases unmatched to any gene: 3. Germline CDR1 is SNHLY and CDR2 is FYNNEI.